Below are 31 T cell receptor beta chains sequenced from a single sample in a study of T cells in Graves' hyperthyroidism and ophthalmopathy (dated by TCRdb to the late 2010s). Receptor amplification or capture employed multiplex PCR. Sequencing was performed on an Illumina HiSeq 2000. The TCR beta CDR3 regions were amplified from the RNA transcripts. For the first round of RT-PCR on the TCR CDR3, the HTBI primer set was used together with the Qiagen OneStep RT-PCR kit. Clones were called with MiXCR by TCRdb after fastp trimmed the public reads at Q25, and only in-frame beta chains were retained. Each CDR3 protein gets just one entry, which takes the most common genes and DNA from the rows behind it. Here the sample has roughly 380,000 distinct CDR3 sequences; roughly 20% occur a single time. About 14% of the sample lies in the top ten. The sequenced sample consisted of blood. Receptor source: a woman in her thirties or forties with Graves' ophthalmopathy.

The V gene is TRBV6-1, the J gene TRBJ2-7; either TRBD1 or TRBD2 may supply D (5 bases each). The CDR3 covers 16 residues. In germline, CDR1 is MNHNS, CDR2 SASEGT. Trimming cost V 6 bases and J 1 base, with 19 bases left between them. The CDR3 spells CASRVDPGTSSYEQYF. CDR3 DNA: TGTGCCAGCAGGGTCGACCCCGGGACGTCGTCCTACGAGCAGTACTTC.

This clonotype occurred many times. This rearrangement joins TRBV30 to TRBJ1-1; the D is unclear. Trimming cost V 3 bases and J 7 bases, with 15 bases left between them. The germline V gene encodes CDR1 GTSNPN and CDR2 SVGIG (reference sequence). CDR3 size: 13 residues. This CDR3 is CAWRPHTFIEAFF. The CDR3 DNA is TGTGCCTGGAGGCCCCACACTTTTATTGAAGCTTTCTTT.

The table lists this clonotype with many counts. A read error may produce the germline difference seen at one junction end. The rearrangement joins TRBV28 to TRBJ1-1; D unresolved. CDR3 length equals 13 residues. Germline assignment: CDR1 MDHEN and CDR2 SYDVKM. The CDR3 nucleotides are TGCGCGACCGCGGACCGATTGAACACTGAAGCTTTCTTT. Its protein is CATADRLNTEAFF.

This clonotype appeared many times. V is TRBV28 and J is TRBJ2-7; 7 bases are shared with TRBD1. J lost 0 bases, V lost 6 bases, and 11 bases had no gene match. Germline V gene lookup returns CDR1 MDHEN and CDR2 SYDVKM. The CDR3 loop spans 16 amino acids. The CDR3 spells CASSRVRQGISYEQYF. The CDR3 DNA is TGTGCCAGCAGCCGGGTGAGACAGGGTATCTCCTACGAGCAGTACTTC.

With respect to this clonotype: A junction end diverges from the germline sequence, so it may reflect a read error. The V and J genes are TRBV25-1 and TRBJ2-7; the match to TRBD1 covers 9 bases. The germline CDR1 and CDR2 sequences are MGHDK and SYGVNS. The CDR3 is 15 residues long. For the CDR3, the DNA is TGTGTCAGCAGTGCGACAGGGGGTCCCAATACCGAGCAGTACTTC. Translation gives CVSSATGGPNTEQYF.

This clonotype was recorded at least ten times. Here the CDR3 DNA reads TGTGCCAGCAGTTTTGGGGGTGATGGCTACACCTTC. This gives the protein CASSFGGDGYTF. This chain uses TRBV28 with TRBJ1-2; a possible D gene is TRBD1 (5 bases). The V end lost 3 bases, the J end lost 6 bases, and 8 bases lay between the germline ends. Germline assignment: CDR1 MDHEN and CDR2 SYDVKM. The CDR3 has 12 amino acids.

This clonotype occurred a few times. The J gene is TRBJ1-2, the V gene TRBV9; 9 bases fit TRBD1. The CDR3 runs 17 residues. Germline values: CDR1 SGDLS, CDR2 YYNGEE. V lost 4 bases, J lost 8 bases, and 18 bases stayed unmatched. The CDR3 DNA reads TGTGCCAGCAGCCACAGCCGGGACAGGGACGAGTTGGGAGGCTACACCTTC. Protein sequence: CASSHSRDRDELGGYTF. Drawing the rest from reference TRBV9 and TRBJ1-2, the complete variable domain is DSGVTQTPKHLITATGQRVTLRCSPRSGDLSVYWYQQSLDQGLQFLIQYYNGEERAKGNILERFSAQQFPDLHSELNLSSLELGDSALYFCASSHSRDRDELGGYTFGSGTRLTVV.

This clonotype was detected ten times or more. This rearrangement joins TRBV7-2 to TRBJ2-7; no definite D call. This CDR3 has 13 amino acids. V was shortened by 5 bases and J by 6 bases, with 14 bases between the two germline ends. The germline V gene encodes CDR1 SGHTA and CDR2 FQGNSA. This CDR3 is CASSPNGRPEQYF. The CDR3 DNA follows: TGTGCCAGCAGCCCGAACGGACGTCCCGAGCAGTACTTC. Using reference TRBV7-2 and TRBJ2-7 for the parts outside the CDR3, the full variable domain is GAGVSQSPSNKVTEKGKDVELRCDPISGHTALYWYRQSLGQGLEFLIYFQGNSAPDKSGLPSDRFSAERTGGSVSTLTIQRTQQEDSAVYLCASSPNGRPEQYFGPGTRLTVT.

The chain carries TRBV12-3 or TRBV12-4 and TRBJ2-2; D ambiguous. The CDR3 is 16 residues long. V was cut by 3 bases and J by 2 bases, with 13 bases left in between. The CDR3 is CASSFLGPDNTGELFF. CDR3 DNA: TGTGCCAGCAGTTTTTTGGGCCCGGACAACACCGGGGAGCTGTTTTTT.

The sample holds many counts of this clonotype. The CDR3 sequence is CASRKGGTYEQYF. CDR3 nucleotides: TGTGCCAGCAGAAAGGGGGGTACCTACGAGCAGTACTTC. The genes are TRBV6-5 and TRBJ2-7, with D perhaps being TRBD1 or TRBD2 (6 bases each). The CDR3 totals 13 residues. Between the trimmed V and J ends, which lost 6 bases and 2 bases, there was a span of 11 bases. Looked up from germline, CDR1 is MNHEY and CDR2 is SVGAGI.

This clonotype was detected many times. The chain uses TRBV10-3 and TRBJ2-7, with TRBD1 identical over 8 bases. Germline values: CDR1 ENHRY, CDR2 SYGVKD. V was clipped by 4 bases and J by 6 bases; unmatched bases: 5. This CDR3 has 13 residues. CDR3 protein: CAISGNRGVEQYF. The DNA for the CDR3 is TGTGCCATCAGTGGGAACAGGGGGGTCGAGCAGTACTTC.

There are many counts of this clonotype. The CDR3 region has the DNA TGTGCCAGCAGTCATGACAGGGCCTATGGCTACACCTTC. Its translation is CASSHDRAYGYTF. The V gene is TRBV6-5, the J gene TRBJ1-2, with TRBD1 matching 7 bases. This CDR3 region has 13 residues. Germline lookup yields CDR1 MNHEY and CDR2 SVGAGI. Losses at the gene ends were 5 bases for V and 4 bases for J; bases not matched to a gene: 4.

In its sample, this clonotype was seen many times. The rearrangement joins TRBV20-1 to TRBJ2-2, with TRBD2 matching over 7 bases. Germline lookup yields CDR1 DFQATT and CDR2 SNEGSKA (reference sequence). J was trimmed by 5 bases and V by 0 bases; bases with no gene match: 12. The CDR3 contains 17 residues. CDR3 sequence: CSARDLRLAESTGELFF. The CDR3 nucleotides are TGCAGTGCTAGAGATCTACGACTAGCCGAATCTACCGGGGAGCTGTTTTTT.

This clonotype was found many times. The chain links TRBV12-3 or TRBV12-4 to TRBJ1-5; D is ambiguous. The CDR3 length is 15 residues. Trimming shortened V by 3 bases and J by 0 bases, and 9 bases separated the two germline ends. CDR3 in amino acids: CASSFGKLSNQPQHF. In DNA form, the CDR3 reads TGTGCCAGCAGTTTTGGAAAGCTTAGCAATCAGCCCCAGCATTTT.

This clonotype has at least ten counts. This rearrangement joins TRBV4-3 to TRBJ2-7; 10 bases are a match to TRBD2. The CDR3 runs 15 residues. Unmatched junction bases numbered 9, after V lost 6 bases and J lost 4 bases. CDR1 and CDR2 from the germline V gene are LGHNA and YSLEER. The DNA of the CDR3 is TGCGCCAGCAGGATGAAGCGGGAGGGTTCGTACGAGCAGTACTTC. The encoded protein is CASRMKREGSYEQYF.

In this sample, this clonotype turned up many times. The chain links TRBV12-5 to TRBJ2-2; no reliable D call. CDR1 is LGHNT, CDR2 FRNRAP, per germline. V lost 6 bases and J 8 bases, leaving 10 bases between the germline ends. The CDR3 extends over 12 amino acids. For the CDR3, the DNA is TGTGCTAGTGGCTTGAACCCGGGGGAGCTGTTTTTT. It encodes CASGLNPGELFF. The entire variable domain, with the rest obtained from reference TRBV12-5 and TRBJ2-2, is as follows: DARVTQTPRHKVTEMGQEVTMRCQPILGHNTVFWYRQTMMQGLELLAYFRNRAPLDDSGMPKDRFSAEMPDATLATLKIQPSEPRDSAVYFCASGLNPGELFFGEGSRLTVL.

This clonotype was found many times. The rearrangement uses TRBV29-1 and TRBJ1-1; TRBD1 matches at 8 bases. From germline, CDR1 is SQVTM and CDR2 ANQGSEA. The CDR3 has 14 amino acids. Trimming cost V 4 bases and J 6 bases; bases outside gene matches: 10. CDR3 loop: CSVGAGGGHAEAFF. The CDR3 DNA reads as TGCAGCGTTGGGGCAGGGGGCGGGCATGCTGAAGCTTTCTTT.

This clonotype was recorded many times. The chain carries TRBV6-5 and TRBJ1-2; a weak D match, TRBD1 (5 bases). The CDR3 consists of 14 residues. Germline lookup yields CDR1 MNHEY and CDR2 SVGAGI. The ends were cut back, 5 bases at V and 1 base at J, with 11 bases in the middle. CDR3 sequence reads: CASSLDSNNYGYTF. The CDR3 bases are TGTGCCAGCAGTCTCGACAGCAATAACTATGGCTACACCTTC.

This sequence joins TRBV12-3 or TRBV12-4 and TRBJ1-2, with D tentatively TRBD1 (5 bases). CDR3 length: 16 residues. Trimming cost V 6 bases and J 3 bases, with 20 bases left between them. The CDR3 reads CASRERGTAKYYGYTF. The DNA of the CDR3 is TGTGCCAGCAGAGAACGGGGGACGGCGAAATACTATGGCTACACCTTC.

Notes on this clonotype: This sequence may be a read error, since a much larger clone differs from it by one base. The chain is built from TRBV9 and TRBJ1-3; 11 bases match TRBD1. The CDR3 loop spans 15 amino acids. CDR1 and CDR2 (germline): SGDLS, YYNGEE. The V gene end was trimmed by 3 bases and the J gene end by 5 bases; junction bases not matched to a gene: 4. As DNA, the CDR3 is TGTGCCAGCAGCGGGGACAGGGGGTATCGAAACACCATATATTTT. This codes for CASSGDRGYRNTIYF.

The genes are TRBV11-2 and TRBJ2-7; 7 bases agree with TRBD1. This CDR3 has 15 amino acids. Looked up from germline, CDR1 is SGHAT and CDR2 is FQNNGV. V lost 4 bases, J lost 2 bases, and 8 bases stayed unmatched. The DNA for the CDR3 is TGTGCCAGCAGCTCTATAACCGGGACAGCCTACGAGCAGTACTTC. As protein: CASSSITGTAYEQYF.

This clonotype was recorded a few times. CDR3 sequence (DNA): TGTGCCAGCAGTTTAGCCGCAAGGTCCGATGAAGCTTTCTTT. Translated, it gives CASSLAARSDEAFF. The chain is built from TRBV12-3 or TRBV12-4 and TRBJ1-1; D call uncertain. V was pared by 0 bases and J by 7 bases, with 12 bases between. The CDR3 is 14 amino acids.

This clonotype was counted at least ten times. The chain recombines TRBV6-5 with TRBJ1-2; a possible D gene is TRBD1 (6 bases). The germline V and J ends were trimmed by 6 bases and 4 bases, with 12 bases remaining between them. CDR1 and CDR2 from the germline V gene are MNHEY and SVGAGI. The CDR3 covers 13 residues. The CDR3 nucleotides are TGTGCCAGCAGACCTGGACAGTCCTATGGCTACACCTTC. It yields the protein CASRPGQSYGYTF.

CDR3 sequence reads: CASSPLLGQSYEQYF. In DNA form, the CDR3 reads TGTGCCAGCAGCCCCCTTCTTGGACAGTCCTACGAGCAGTACTTC. This sequence joins TRBV7-9 and TRBJ2-7; D possibly corresponds to TRBD1 (6 bases). CDR1 SEHNR and CDR2 FQNEAQ come from the germline V gene (reference sequence). This CDR3 is 15 amino acids long. V shed 5 bases and J shed 1 base, with 15 bases lying between them.

This clonotype was counted only a few times. The CDR3 sequence: CAWRRTGTSSGANVLTF. The CDR3 bases are TGTGCCTGGAGGAGGACAGGCACTAGCTCTGGGGCCAACGTCCTGACTTTC. The chain employs TRBV30 and TRBJ2-6; 7 bases line up with TRBD1. Germline V lookup: CDR1 GTSNPN, CDR2 SVGIG (reference sequence). This CDR3 comprises 17 residues. The J segment lost 0 bases and the V segment lost 3 bases, leaving 8 bases of the junction unmatched.

This clonotype appeared many times. The V call is TRBV28, the J call TRBJ2-5; 8 nucleotides match TRBD2. Trimming at V came to 10 bases and at J to 5 bases, leaving 15 bases not matched to a gene. The V gene's germline CDR1 is MDHEN and CDR2 SYDVKM. CDR3 size: 15 residues. The CDR3 coding sequence is TGTGCCACCCGTTCAACCAGCGGGGGAAGGGAGACCCAGTACTTC. Protein sequence: CATRSTSGGRETQYF.

This clonotype has just a few counts. This rearrangement joins TRBV2 to TRBJ2-2, with D tentatively TRBD2 (6 bases). The V and J ends lost 7 bases and 3 bases respectively, with 15 bases between them. The CDR3 spans 15 residues. Germline loops: CDR1 SNHLY, CDR2 FYNNEI. In DNA, the CDR3 is TGTGCCAGCACCTCGGGACTCCCGGACACCGGGGAGCTGTTTTTT. It encodes CASTSGLPDTGELFF.

This clonotype was seen at least ten times. The chain combines TRBV20-1 with TRBJ1-5; possible D gene TRBD1, 6 bases. This CDR3 has 16 amino acids. Trimming shortened V by 0 bases and J by 0 bases, and 12 bases separated the two germline ends. Per the germline V gene, CDR1 is DFQATT and CDR2 is SNEGSKA (reference sequence). CDR3 amino acids: CSARDRDTYSNQPQHF. In nucleotides, the CDR3 is TGCAGTGCTAGAGACCGGGACACTTATAGCAATCAGCCCCAGCATTTT.

This clonotype appeared many times. This chain joins TRBV6-2 or TRBV6-3 and TRBJ2-7; a possible D gene is TRBD1 (5 bases). The CDR3 is made up of 14 amino acids. Germline V CDR1 and CDR2: MNHEY, SVGEGT. The V end lost 4 bases, the J end lost 5 bases, and 15 bases lay between the germline ends. The CDR3: CASSSLQTAHEQYF. The DNA of the CDR3 is TGTGCCAGCAGTTCCCTCCAGACAGCCCACGAGCAGTACTTC.

This clonotype was seen at least ten times. This chain uses TRBV12-5 with TRBJ1-6; D might be TRBD1 (5 bases). Germline V gene data show CDR1 as LGHNT and CDR2 as FRNRAP. Trimming took off 4 bases at V and 5 bases at J, with 9 bases between the two ends. The CDR3 covers 14 residues. The CDR3 nucleotides read TGTGCTAGTGGTTCCGACAGTAATAATTCACCCCTCCACTTT. The encoded protein is CASGSDSNNSPLHF.

At least ten counts were recorded for this clonotype. The genes are TRBV18 and TRBJ2-4; 14 positions match TRBD2. Looked up from germline, CDR1 is KGHSH and CDR2 is LQKENI. V trimming: 6 bases; J trimming: 1 base; junction bases outside the gene matches: 14. The CDR3 extends over 20 amino acids. This chain's CDR3 is CASSPRQTSGRADAKNIQYF. The CDR3 bases are TGTGCCAGCTCCCCTCGGCAGACTAGCGGGAGGGCCGATGCCAAAAACATTCAGTACTTC.